Sequencing of this T cell receptor (beta chain) was carried out in a study of graft-versus-host responses after intestinal transplantation. Study-wide background: All recipients were transplanted with multivisceral, liver-intestinal, or isolated intestinal grafts. Whole-study results and caveats: Declines in HvG clones occurring early post-transplant were associated with peak circulating GvH clone levels. Recipient marrow showed GvH clones, some seen first in ileum or blood.

This clone appeared once. Its cognate antigen is unknown. Clones were read by immunoSEQ multiplex PCR, and TCRdb kept only the in-frame ones, dropping some. The sample consists of about 20,000 clones, 86% of them appearing once. This CDR3 comprises 14 residues. Germline lookup yields CDR1 MGHRA and CDR2 YSYEKL. Unmatched junction bases numbered 8, after V lost 3 bases and J lost 10 bases. The sample here was PBMCs, taken about 240 days after intestinal transplant. This TCR derives from a human patient who received an intestinal transplant, so some T cells may come from the graft donor. The gene calls are TRBV4-1 and TRBJ2-2, with 7 bases aligning to TRBD1. CDR3 amino acids: CASSQIGGQMELFF. In DNA form, the CDR3 reads TGCGCCAGCAGCCAGATTGGGGGACAGATGGAGCTGTTTTTT.